This TCR beta chain was recorded in a study of T cell changes during pregnancy in multiple sclerosis. Losses at the gene ends were 5 bases for V and 6 bases for J; bases not matched to a gene: 9. The CDR3 loop spans 15 amino acids. Looked up from germline, CDR1 is SNHLY and CDR2 is FYNNEI. The method was immunoSEQ multiplex PCR; TCRdb's version includes in-frame clones alone and lacks a portion of them. The data hold tens of thousands of clones, with about 90% observed a single time. This material consisted of peripheral blood, taken in the first trimester of pregnancy. The clonotype originates from a female donor in good health, enrolled as a control in a pregnancy study. V usage is TRBV2 and J usage is TRBJ1-2; 10 positions agree with TRBD1. The CDR3 is CASSPRWTGGDGYTF. CDR3 in DNA: TGTGCCAGCAGTCCAAGGTGGACAGGGGGGGATGGCTACACCTTC.